This TCR beta chain was retrieved from a study of a mutant IDH1 vaccine in newly diagnosed glioma (dated by TCRdb to the early 2020s). Describing the broader study: Of the approximately 35 treated patients, approximately 62% were male and about 40% were female, and the mean age was roughly 40 years. Prior to enrollment, standard therapy consisting of radiotherapy alone, temozolomide alone, or radiochemotherapy with temozolomide had been administered to patients, with the combination being received by most patients. For exploratory analyses, 25 to 30 treated patients had longitudinal TCRB deep sequencing done wherever samples were available. Six visits were used for peripheral blood collection: V03 (baseline), V05, V07, V10, V12 and V13.

The time point label, as the study defines it: baseline, week 1 (first vaccination visit). Taken with the paper, the label for treatment or condition translates to: pre-vaccination baseline after standard-of-care therapy. Donors had newly diagnosed WHO grade 3 or 4 IDH1-mutant astrocytomas with loss of nuclear ATRX. The samples were drawn from NOA16, a multicentre, single-arm, open-label phase I trial in Germany that tested a mutant IDH1 peptide vaccine in humans for the first time. Blood drawn at visit V03 was used as the baseline sample for immunogenicity testing. Genomic DNA for TCRB sequencing was extracted from EDTA blood using the DNeasy Blood and Tissue Kit. Receptor amplification or capture employed the immunoSEQ multiplex PCR assay. Rearranged TCR beta chain sequences were amplified using the hsTCRB Kit according to the manufacturer's protocol. TCRB libraries were sequenced on an Illumina MiSeq. The authors' analysis ran thus. The proprietary platform of the kit vendor was used for demultiplexing, trimming and gene mapping. Entries here come from immuneACCESS through TCRdb and include only in-frame sequences with V and J called. Some clones fail to appear in such tables; in the studies checked, an unresolved V gene covers under half of the shortfall, and the cause of the remainder is unknown. V, J and clone size are those of that table, while D and trimming were read from the DNA. The sample yields 30,000 to 40,000 clones; roughly 78% were counted once. The leading ten clones occupy about 9.1% of the sample.

Per the germline V gene, SGHAT is the CDR1 and FQNNGV is the CDR2. Unmatched junction bases come to 4, with V trimmed by 4 bases and J by 7 bases. The CDR3 goes from the cysteine to the phenylalanine over 15 residues. Here the CDR3 DNA is all that survives: 45 bases in frame from base 1. With regard to this clone: Its antigen specificity is not known. The input lacks base qualities; no much larger clone sits a single base away.

The paper as a whole reports these results and caveats: It was noted by the authors that analyses of patient blood samples could not be reproduced owing to sample limitations. No apparent relationship was observed between pseudoprogression and alterations in the top peripheral T cell clonotypes detected by TCRB sequencing. Immune responses induced by the vaccine were seen in about 93% of patients across multiple MHC alleles. PBMC samples for TCRB deep sequencing were selected based on availability.

Sequenced material: PBMCs, taken from a glioma patient treated with radiotherapy, temozolomide or both. The chain joins TRBV11-2 to TRBJ2-2; TRBD2 aligns with 12 central bases. The source is a man aged 35-49 years with glioma. Some clones in this sample may be carry-over from other donors' samples. The CDR3: CASSSLAGGFGELFF. The nucleotides are TGTGCCAGCAGCTCACTAGCGGGGGGATTCGGGGAGCTGTTTTTT.